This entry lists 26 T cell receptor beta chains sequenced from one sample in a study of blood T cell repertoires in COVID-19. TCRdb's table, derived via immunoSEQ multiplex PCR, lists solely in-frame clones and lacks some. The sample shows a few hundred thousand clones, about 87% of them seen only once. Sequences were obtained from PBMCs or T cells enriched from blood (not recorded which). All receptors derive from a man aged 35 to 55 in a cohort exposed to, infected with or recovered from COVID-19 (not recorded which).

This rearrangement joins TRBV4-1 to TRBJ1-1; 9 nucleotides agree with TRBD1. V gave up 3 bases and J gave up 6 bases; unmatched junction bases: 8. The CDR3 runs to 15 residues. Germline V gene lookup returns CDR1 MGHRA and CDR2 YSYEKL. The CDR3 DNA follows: TGCGCCAGCAGCCACCTTGACAGGGGGAAGGCTGAAGCTTTCTTT. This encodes CASSHLDRGKAEAFF.

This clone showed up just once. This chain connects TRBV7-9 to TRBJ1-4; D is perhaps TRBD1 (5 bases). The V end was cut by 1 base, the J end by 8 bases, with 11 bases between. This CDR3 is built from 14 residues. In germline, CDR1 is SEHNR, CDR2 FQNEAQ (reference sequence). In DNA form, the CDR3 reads TGTGCCAGCAGCTTAGTCCAGGGAGGGGAAAAACTGTTTTTT. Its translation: CASSLVQGGEKLFF.

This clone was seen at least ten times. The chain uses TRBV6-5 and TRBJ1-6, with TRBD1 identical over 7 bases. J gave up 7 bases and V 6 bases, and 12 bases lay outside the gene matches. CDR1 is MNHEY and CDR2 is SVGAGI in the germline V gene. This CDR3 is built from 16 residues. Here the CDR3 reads CASSYRGPHGNSPLHF. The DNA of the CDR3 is TGTGCCAGCAGCTACAGGGGTCCCCACGGGAATTCACCCCTCCACTTT.

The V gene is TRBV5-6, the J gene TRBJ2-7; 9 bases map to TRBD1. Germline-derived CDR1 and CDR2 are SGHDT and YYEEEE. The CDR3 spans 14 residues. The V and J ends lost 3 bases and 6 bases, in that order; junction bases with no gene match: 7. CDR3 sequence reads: CASSYPGQGAEQYF. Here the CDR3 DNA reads TGTGCCAGCAGCTATCCGGGACAGGGCGCCGAGCAGTACTTC. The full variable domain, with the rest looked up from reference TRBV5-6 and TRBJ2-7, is DAGVTQSPTHLIKTRGQQVTLRCSPKSGHDTVSWYQQALGQGPQFIFQYYEEEERQRGNFPDRFSGHQFPNYSSELNVNALLLGDSALYLCASSYPGQGAEQYFGPGTRLTVT.

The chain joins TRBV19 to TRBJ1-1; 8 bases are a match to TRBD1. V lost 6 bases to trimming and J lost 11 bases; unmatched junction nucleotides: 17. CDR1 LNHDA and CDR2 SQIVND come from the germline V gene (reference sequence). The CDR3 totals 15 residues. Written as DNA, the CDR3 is TGTGCCAGTAGAAGCAGCCACCCGACAGGGGAGGGTGCTTTCTTT. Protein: CASRSSHPTGEGAFF.

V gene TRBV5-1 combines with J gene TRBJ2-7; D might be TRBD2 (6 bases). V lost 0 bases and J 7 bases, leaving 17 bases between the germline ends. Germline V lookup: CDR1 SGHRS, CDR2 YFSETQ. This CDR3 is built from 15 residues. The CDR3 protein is CASSLVSGTPREQYF. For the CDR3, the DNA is TGCGCCAGCAGCTTGGTTAGCGGTACCCCTCGGGAGCAGTACTTC.

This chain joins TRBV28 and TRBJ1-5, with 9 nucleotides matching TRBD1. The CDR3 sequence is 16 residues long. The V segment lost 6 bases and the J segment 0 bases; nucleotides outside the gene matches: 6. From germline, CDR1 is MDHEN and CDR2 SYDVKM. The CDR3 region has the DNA TGTGCCAGCAGCGAAGGACAGGGGCTTAGCAATCAGCCCCAGCATTTT. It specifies CASSEGQGLSNQPQHF.

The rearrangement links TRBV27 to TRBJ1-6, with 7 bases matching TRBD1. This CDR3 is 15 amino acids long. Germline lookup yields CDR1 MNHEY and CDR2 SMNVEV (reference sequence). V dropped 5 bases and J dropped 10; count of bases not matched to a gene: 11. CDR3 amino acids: CASSPLQGVWSPLHF. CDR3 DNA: TGTGCCAGCAGTCCCCTCCAGGGGGTGTGGTCACCCCTCCACTTT.

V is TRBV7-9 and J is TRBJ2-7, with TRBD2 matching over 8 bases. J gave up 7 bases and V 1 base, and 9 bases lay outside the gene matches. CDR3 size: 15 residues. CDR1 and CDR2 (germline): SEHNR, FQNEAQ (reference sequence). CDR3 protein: CASSLGGVAGTEQYF. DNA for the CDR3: TGTGCCAGCAGCTTAGGAGGGGTAGCGGGAACGGAGCAGTACTTC.

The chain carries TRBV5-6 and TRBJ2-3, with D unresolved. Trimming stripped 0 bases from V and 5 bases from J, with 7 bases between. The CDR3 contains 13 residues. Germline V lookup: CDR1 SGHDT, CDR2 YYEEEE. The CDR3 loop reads CASSLVAGDTQYF. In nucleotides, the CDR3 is TGTGCCAGCAGCTTGGTGGCAGGAGATACGCAGTATTTT.

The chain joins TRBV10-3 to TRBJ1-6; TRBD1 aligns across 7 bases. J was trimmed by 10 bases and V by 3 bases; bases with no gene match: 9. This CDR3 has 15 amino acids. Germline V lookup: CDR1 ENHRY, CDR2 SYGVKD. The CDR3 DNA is TGTGCCATCAGTGAACAGGGGCTGGGCATGTCACCCCTCCACTTT. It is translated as CAISEQGLGMSPLHF.

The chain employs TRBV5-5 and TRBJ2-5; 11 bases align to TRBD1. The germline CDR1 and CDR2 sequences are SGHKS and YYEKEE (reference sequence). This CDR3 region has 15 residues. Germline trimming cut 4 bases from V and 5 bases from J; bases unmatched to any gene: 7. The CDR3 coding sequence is TGTGCCAGCAGCCTACGGACAGGGGGCTTGGAGACCCAGTACTTC. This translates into CASSLRTGGLETQYF.

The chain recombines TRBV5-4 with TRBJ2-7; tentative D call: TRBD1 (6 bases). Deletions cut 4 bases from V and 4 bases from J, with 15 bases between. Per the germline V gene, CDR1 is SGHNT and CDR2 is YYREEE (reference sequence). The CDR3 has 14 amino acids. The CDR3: CASSNPGTPYEQYF. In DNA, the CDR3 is TGTGCCAGCAGCAACCCCGGGACACCTTACGAGCAGTACTTC. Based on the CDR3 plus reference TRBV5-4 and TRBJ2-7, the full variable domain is ETGVTQSPTHLIKTRGQQVTLRCSSQSGHNTVSWYQQALGQGPQFIFQYYREEENGRGNFPPRFSGLQFPNYSSELNVNALELDDSALYLCASSNPGTPYEQYFGPGTRLTVT.

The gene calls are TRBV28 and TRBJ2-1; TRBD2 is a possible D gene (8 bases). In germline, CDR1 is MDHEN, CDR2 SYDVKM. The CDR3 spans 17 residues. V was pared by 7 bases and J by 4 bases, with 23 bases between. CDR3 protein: CASKVGGGGRTYNEQFF. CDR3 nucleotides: TGTGCCAGCAAGGTAGGGGGCGGCGGGAGGACTTACAATGAGCAGTTCTTC.

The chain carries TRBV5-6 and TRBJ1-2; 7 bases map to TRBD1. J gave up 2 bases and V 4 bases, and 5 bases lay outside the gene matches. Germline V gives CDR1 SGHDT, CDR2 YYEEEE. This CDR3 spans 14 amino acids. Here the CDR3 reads CASSDTGVNYGYTF. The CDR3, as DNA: TGTGCCAGCAGCGACACAGGGGTCAACTATGGCTACACCTTC.

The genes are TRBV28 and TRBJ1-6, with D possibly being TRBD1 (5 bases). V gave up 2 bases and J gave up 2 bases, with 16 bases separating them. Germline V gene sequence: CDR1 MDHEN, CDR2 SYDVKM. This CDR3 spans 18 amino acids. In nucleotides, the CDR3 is TGTGCCAGCAGTTTAGGCCGACAGTCCTACACCTATAATTCACCCCTCCACTTT. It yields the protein CASSLGRQSYTYNSPLHF.

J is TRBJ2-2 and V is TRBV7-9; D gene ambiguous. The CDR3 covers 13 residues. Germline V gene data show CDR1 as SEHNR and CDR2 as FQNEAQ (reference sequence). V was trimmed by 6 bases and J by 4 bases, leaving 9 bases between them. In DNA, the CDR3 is TGTGCCAGCAGTTCTAGATCCACCGGGGAGCTGTTTTTT. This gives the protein CASSSRSTGELFF.

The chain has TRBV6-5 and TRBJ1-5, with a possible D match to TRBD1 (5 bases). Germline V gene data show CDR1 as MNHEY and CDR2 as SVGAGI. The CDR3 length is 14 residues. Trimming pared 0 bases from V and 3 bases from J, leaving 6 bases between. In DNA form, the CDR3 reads TGTGCCAGCAGTTACTCGGACAACAATCAGCCCCAGCATTTT. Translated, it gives CASSYSDNNQPQHF.

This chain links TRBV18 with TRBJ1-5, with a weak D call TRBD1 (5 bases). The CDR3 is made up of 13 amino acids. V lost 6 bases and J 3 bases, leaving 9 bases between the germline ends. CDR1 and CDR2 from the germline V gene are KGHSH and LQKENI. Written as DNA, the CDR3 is TGTGCCAGCTCCAGGGCATTCAATCAGCCCCAGCATTTT. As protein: CASSRAFNQPQHF.

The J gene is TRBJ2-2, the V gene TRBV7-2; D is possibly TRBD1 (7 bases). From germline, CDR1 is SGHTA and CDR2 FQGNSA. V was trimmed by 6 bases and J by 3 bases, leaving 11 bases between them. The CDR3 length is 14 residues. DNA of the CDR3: TGTGCCAGCAGGCCAGGGGGGTACACCGGGGAGCTGTTTTTT. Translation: CASRPGGYTGELFF.

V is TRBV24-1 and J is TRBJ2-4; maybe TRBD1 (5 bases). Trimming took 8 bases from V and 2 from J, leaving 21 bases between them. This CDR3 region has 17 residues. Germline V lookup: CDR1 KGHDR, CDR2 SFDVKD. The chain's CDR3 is CATNLGANIRSKNIQYF. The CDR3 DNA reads TGTGCCACCAATCTAGGGGCCAATATCAGATCCAAAAACATTCAGTACTTC.

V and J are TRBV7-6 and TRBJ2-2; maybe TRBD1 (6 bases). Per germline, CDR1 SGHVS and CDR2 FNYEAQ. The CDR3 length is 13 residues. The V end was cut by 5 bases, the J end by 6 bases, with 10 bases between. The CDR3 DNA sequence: TGTGCCAGCAGCCTTGGACAGTCCGGGGAGCTGTTTTTT. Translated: CASSLGQSGELFF.

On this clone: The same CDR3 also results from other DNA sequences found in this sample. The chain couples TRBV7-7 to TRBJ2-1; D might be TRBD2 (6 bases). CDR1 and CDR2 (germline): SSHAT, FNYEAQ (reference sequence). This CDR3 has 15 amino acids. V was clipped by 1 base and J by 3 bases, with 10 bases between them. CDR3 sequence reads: CASSLGRENYNEQFF. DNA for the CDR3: TGTGCCAGCAGCTTAGGACGGGAGAACTACAATGAGCAGTTCTTC. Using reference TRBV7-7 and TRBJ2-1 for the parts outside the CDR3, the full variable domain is GAGVSQSPRYKVTKRGQDVTLRCDPISSHATLYWYQQALGQGPEFLTYFNYEAQPDKSGLPSDRFSAERPEGSISTLTIQRTEQRDSAMYRCASSLGRENYNEQFFGPGTRLTVL.

The DNA for the CDR3 is TGTGCCAGCAGCTTTTCCGGACAGAGTTCTAACTATGGCTACACCTTC. Protein: CASSFSGQSSNYGYTF. The chain carries TRBV7-9 and TRBJ1-2; the D gene is possibly TRBD1 (6 bases). CDR1 is SEHNR, CDR2 FQNEAQ, per germline (reference sequence). V gave up 3 bases and J gave up 0 bases, with 14 bases separating them. CDR3 length equals 16 residues.

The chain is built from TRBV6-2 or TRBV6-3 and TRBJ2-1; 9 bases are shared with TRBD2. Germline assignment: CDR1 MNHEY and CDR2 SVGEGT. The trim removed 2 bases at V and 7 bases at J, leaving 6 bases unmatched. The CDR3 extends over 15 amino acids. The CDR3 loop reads CASSYGLAGANEQFF. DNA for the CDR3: TGTGCCAGCAGTTACGGGTTAGCGGGAGCGAATGAGCAGTTCTTC.

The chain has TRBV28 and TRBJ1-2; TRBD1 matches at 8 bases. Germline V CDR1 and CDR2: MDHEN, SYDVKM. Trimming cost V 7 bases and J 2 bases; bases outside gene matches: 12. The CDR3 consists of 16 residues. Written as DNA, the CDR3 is TGTGCCAGCAAGTGGAGCAGGGGGCGCTTAAACTATGGCTACACCTTC. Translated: CASKWSRGRLNYGYTF.